This T cell receptor (beta chain) was identified during a study of spatial heterogeneity in lung cancer. In the study overall: Each time, sequencing found more beta-chain sequences than alpha-chain sequences. There were, on average, more than 9.5 raw-read appearances for each unique TCR and UMI combination.

Sample time point: sample taken at primary tumor resection. Sequencing covered unsorted whole RNA taken from tumor, nontumor lung or frozen PBMC. The donor population consisted of approximately 70 patients with untreated, early-stage non-small cell lung cancer. In this sample, this clonotype turned up many times. A read error may explain this, as a much larger clone is one base away. Single TCR cDNA molecules each had their own unique molecular identifier. TCRdb processed the 5' RACE reads anew with MiXCR; each CDR3 protein has one entry. The sample has more than 6,500 distinct CDR3 sequences; roughly 3.9% are singletons. The origin of this receptor is a female donor with early-stage non-small cell lung cancer. The sequences come from normal lung tissue next to the tumor, collected at surgery.

The CDR3 is CASSQGVVAGGTYEQYF. The CDR3 nucleotides read TGTGCCAGCAGCCAAGGGGTGGTAGCGGGGGGTACCTACGAGCAGTACTTC. The chain is built from TRBV3-1 and TRBJ2-7; TRBD2 aligns across 10 bases. Germline V gives CDR1 LGHDT, CDR2 YNNKEL (reference sequence). This CDR3 is 17 amino acids long. J gave up 2 bases and V 1 base, and 8 bases lay outside the gene matches.